This TCR beta chain was captured in a study of molecular identifiers for immune sequencing clone quantification. Study at large: Replicate experiments took RNA from 20,000 or 100,000 naive CD8 cells, divided it five ways and sequenced four. Study-wide results and caveats: Among effectors, clones above 20 RNA copies held over 97% of molecules; among naive cells, under 1%.

With 5 bases removed from V and 2 bases from J, the gap between germline ends came to 7 bases. Looked up from germline, CDR1 is MDHEN and CDR2 is SYDVKM. This CDR3 has 13 residues. Previously described methods with listed TCR primers produced the bulk TCR libraries. TCRdb called the PCR reads again in MiXCR, with one record for every CDR3 protein. This repertoire shows roughly 100,000 distinct CDR3 sequences, 30% to 45% found once; its top ten account for around a tenth. Comment on this clonotype: What it binds is not known.

The chain combines TRBV28 with TRBJ1-5; D possibly corresponds to TRBD1 (5 bases). This clonotype was obtained from a human donor in good health. Some libraries in this study had Jurkat cell RNA spiked in. Input material: naive CD8+ T cells from blood, with Jurkat cell RNA spiked in. Subset of the sample: FACS-sorted CD8+CD4-CCR7+CD45RA+ naive T cells. DNA for the CDR3: TGTGCCAGCAGTCAGGGAGGCAATCAGCCCCAGCATTTT. Encoded protein: CASSQGGNQPQHF.